The rows below give T cell receptor beta chains drawn from one sample of a study of cytomegalovirus exposure and HLA in healthy donors. The data were produced by immunoSEQ multiplex PCR, yet TCRdb's version contains in-frame clones alone and is incomplete. The data show approximately 110,000 clones, with 80% to 85% seen just once and about 1% held by the top ten. The sample comprised PBMCs. These receptors were collected from a woman in her 30s in good health and CMV-seronegative. The CDR3 runs from the conserved cysteine through the conserved F or W. Fields, in order: V gene, D gene, J gene, clone size, CDR3 DNA, CDR3 protein. The D gene is left open where the match is weak. Clone size is shown for a subset of rows, as once, few, many or a class of expanded clone.

>TRBV6-1|NA|TRBJ1-1|NA
TGTGCCAGCAGGGCCGGTACAGGGATTTCTGAAGCTTTCTTT
CASRAGTGISEAFF
>TRBV5-5|TRBD2|TRBJ2-7|few
TGTGCCAGCAGCCCGAGGACTAGCGGGAACTACGAGCAGTACTTC
CASSPRTSGNYEQYF
>TRBV4-1|NA|TRBJ1-1|NA
TGCGCCAGCAGCCAAGATGGGCTGGGGAACACTGAAGCTTTCTTT
CASSQDGLGNTEAFF
>TRBV2|NA|TRBJ1-6|NA
TGTGCCAGCAGGGACAGCTGGGGGAATTCACCCCTCCACTTT
CASRDSWGNSPLHF
>TRBV5-4|TRBD2|TRBJ2-7|once
TGTGCCAGCAGCGGGGGATCTAGCGGGGGGGCCTACGAGCAGTACTTC
CASSGGSSGGAYEQYF
>TRBV10-1|NA|TRBJ1-3|NA
TGCGCCAGCATCCACACGGCGGGCTACCCGGAGGCCACCATATATTTT
CASIHTAGYPEATIYF
>TRBV5-1|TRBD1|TRBJ1-1|NA
TGCGCCAGCAGCCCTAGGACAGGGACAAACACTGAAGCTTTCTTT
CASSPRTGTNTEAFF
>TRBV7-2|NA|TRBJ2-3|few
TGTGCCAGCAGCTTATACCTACGCACAGATACGCAGTATTTT
CASSLYLRTDTQYF
>TRBV5-1|NA|TRBJ2-5|once
TGCGCCAGCAGCCCGAGATTTGGGCAACAAGAGACCCAGTACTTC
CASSPRFGQQETQYF
>TRBV19|NA|TRBJ2-7|NA
TGTGCCAGTAGTATAGGGGGGACTGGAGCCTACGAGCAGTACTTC
CASSIGGTGAYEQYF
>TRBV5-4|TRBD1|TRBJ1-5|once
TGTGCCAGCAGCCGGGACAGGGATAGCAATCAGCCCCAGCATTTT
CASSRDRDSNQPQHF
>TRBV29-1|NA|TRBJ2-3|NA
TGCAGCGTTGAAGAGGGCCCACAGGCCACAGATACGCAGTATTTT
CSVEEGPQATDTQYF
>TRBV11-2|NA|TRBJ2-5|NA
TGTGCCAGCAGCTTGTTTTCCAGGGGTGAGACCCAGTACTTC
CASSLFSRGETQYF
>TRBV5-1|NA|TRBJ1-3|NA
TGCGCCAGCAGTCCGTATCAGGGCTCTGGAAACACCATATATTTT
CASSPYQGSGNTIYF
>TRBV10-3|NA|TRBJ1-1|NA
TGTGCCATCAGTGAGGGAAGGGGGGGCGCGGGCACTGAAGCTTTCTTT
CAISEGRGGAGTEAFF
>TRBV10-3|TRBD1|TRBJ1-4|NA
TGTGCCATCAGTGAGCGGACAGGGGTTAATGAAAAACTGTTTTTT
CAISERTGVNEKLFF
>TRBV5-5|NA|TRBJ2-2|NA
TGTGCCAGCAGTCCCGGGATAACCACCGGGGAGCTGTTTTTT
CASSPGITTGELFF
>TRBV6-4|TRBD1|TRBJ2-7|NA
TGTGCCAGCAGTGTCCCCGTGTGGACAGGGAACGAGCAGTACTTC
CASSVPVWTGNEQYF
>TRBV10-3|TRBD2|TRBJ2-7|few
TGTGCCATCAGTGAGACTAGCGGGGCCCCATACGAGCAGTACTTC
CAISETSGAPYEQYF
>TRBV4-1|TRBD1|TRBJ1-2|NA
TGCGCCAGCAGCCAAGGGGCCGGGACAGGGGGATATGGCTACACCTTC
CASSQGAGTGGYGYTF
>TRBV6-5|NA|TRBJ1-1|NA
TGTGCCAGCAACCGCCAGGGTTTGAACACTGAAGCTTTCTTT
CASNRQGLNTEAFF
>TRBV5-4|NA|TRBJ2-7|NA
TGTGCCAGCAGCGTATCACTACAGGGTTACGAGCAGTACTTC
CASSVSLQGYEQYF
>TRBV27|TRBD2|TRBJ2-1|NA
TGTGCCAGCAGTTTAAAGGGCGGACTAGCGGGGTCTTACAATGAGCAGTTCTTC
CASSLKGGLAGSYNEQFF
>TRBV30|NA|TRBJ1-5|once
TGTGCCTGGAGGCAGGCAGCAGCCGCCCAAAATCAGCCCCAGCATTTT
CAWRQAAAAQNQPQHF
>TRBV19|TRBD1|TRBJ2-5|NA
TGTGCCAGTAGTATAGATCCCCATGACAGGGGACAGACCCAGTACTTC
CASSIDPHDRGQTQYF
>TRBV7-9|NA|TRBJ2-5|once
TGTGCCAGCAGTGGGGCCAAAGAGACCCAGTACTTC
CASSGAKETQYF
>TRBV11-1|TRBD1|TRBJ1-2|few
TGTGCCAGCAGCTCAGGACAGGGGAGGAATGGCTACACCTTC
CASSSGQGRNGYTF
>TRBV6-6|TRBD1|TRBJ2-5|NA
TGTGCCAGCAGTTGGGGGACAGGGGGCCAAGAGACCCAGTACTTC
CASSWGTGGQETQYF
>TRBV12-5|NA|TRBJ1-4|few
TGTGCTAGTGGTTTGATGGGGGCACTTAATGAAAAACTGTTTTTT
CASGLMGALNEKLFF
>TRBV10-2|NA|TRBJ2-1|few
TGCGCCAGCAGTACAGGGTTTACCTACAATGAGCAGTTCTTC
CASSTGFTYNEQFF
>TRBV11-2|NA|TRBJ2-3|NA
TGTGCCAGCAGCGACGGGGTCAGCACAGATACGCAGTATTTT
CASSDGVSTDTQYF
>TRBV11-1|TRBD1|TRBJ2-6|NA
TGTGCCAGCAGCGATCCGGACAGGTTGGAGAGCTCTGGGGCCAACGTCCTGACTTTC
CASSDPDRLESSGANVLTF
>TRBV30|NA|TRBJ1-2|few
TGTGCCTGGAGCGGGGGACTCGGCTACACCTTC
CAWSGGLGYTF
>TRBV7-8|NA|TRBJ2-1|NA
TGTGCCAGCAGCTTAAACGAACAAATTTACAATGGGCAGTTCTTC
CASSLNEQIYNGQFF
>TRBV5-1|TRBD1|TRBJ2-7|NA
TGCGCCAGCAGCTTGAATCGAAGGGGACAGGGCTACGAGCAGTACTTC
CASSLNRRGQGYEQYF
>TRBV7-9|NA|TRBJ2-1|NA
TGTGCCAGCAGCCCTAGCGTAGGGAAGACTTACAATGAGCAGTTCTTC
CASSPSVGKTYNEQFF
>TRBV5-5|NA|TRBJ1-2|NA
TGTGCCAGCAGCGTCGACACCTGGTCAAACTATGGCTACACCTTC
CASSVDTWSNYGYTF
>TRBV6-6|NA|TRBJ2-7|NA
TGTGCCAGCAGTCAACAGACCTACGAGCAGTACTTC
CASSQQTYEQYF
>TRBV29-1|NA|TRBJ1-1|NA
TGCAGCGTTGCGGCACAGATCCACACTGAAGCTTTCTTT
CSVAAQIHTEAFF
>TRBV30|NA|TRBJ2-1|NA
TGTGCCTGGAGTGTACGGGGGGAGCAGTTCTTC
CAWSVRGEQFF
>TRBV18|TRBD1|TRBJ1-5|NA
TGTGCCAGCTCACTCGGACAGGACAATCAGCCCCAGCATTTT
CASSLGQDNQPQHF
>TRBV6-5|NA|TRBJ1-1|NA
TGTGCCAGCAGTTATAGTGGGGGCATCATGAACACTGAAGCTTTCTTT
CASSYSGGIMNTEAFF
>TRBV4-1|TRBD1|TRBJ1-4|NA
TGCGCCAGCAGCCAGGGGACGGACAGGGGCGATGAAAAACTGTTTTTT
CASSQGTDRGDEKLFF